Listed below are T cell receptor beta chains from one sample, sequenced in a study of blood T cell repertoires in COVID-19. Clones were read by immunoSEQ multiplex PCR, and TCRdb kept only the in-frame ones, dropping some. The data show around 200,000 clones, approximately 80% seen once. The sequenced sample was PBMCs or T cells enriched from blood (not recorded which). Every receptor here comes from a man aged 40-49 years who had recovered from COVID-19. Each CDR3 is given without its conserved first and last residue. The D gene is left open where the match is weak.

CDR3: ASSEALGVSLGQPQH
D: NA
J: TRBJ1-5
length: 15
V: TRBV6-1

CDR3: ASSQDSGAGGLEKLF
D: TRBD1
J: TRBJ1-4
length: 15
V: TRBV4-1

CDR3: ASSQGVGSGSYYGYT
D: NA
J: TRBJ1-2
length: 15
V: TRBV3-1/TRBV3-2

CDR3: ATTGRNTEAF
D: NA
J: TRBJ1-1
length: 10
V: TRBV6-5

CDR3: AWSETGQGNWD
D: TRBD1
J: TRBJ1-2
length: 11
V: TRBV30

CDR3: ASSRTDGANYGYT
D: NA
J: TRBJ1-2
length: 13
V: TRBV5-1

CDR3: ASSSGGFNEKLF
D: NA
J: TRBJ1-4
length: 12
V: TRBV7-2

CDR3: ASSPRLDYNEQF
D: NA
J: TRBJ2-1
length: 12
V: TRBV9

CDR3: ASSTGTYNEQF
D: NA
J: TRBJ2-1
length: 11
V: TRBV3-1/TRBV3-2

CDR3: ASSTLPGQGHEQY
D: TRBD1
J: TRBJ2-7
length: 13
V: TRBV19

CDR3: ATSDSPGQTNTGELF
D: TRBD1
J: TRBJ2-2
length: 15
V: TRBV24-1

CDR3: ASLVGLAGKGAKNIQY
D: TRBD2
J: TRBJ2-4
length: 16
V: TRBV10-1

CDR3: ASTPQGAGDTQY
D: TRBD1
J: TRBJ2-3
length: 12
V: TRBV19

CDR3: ASSRGGSRPSSYGYT
D: NA
J: TRBJ1-2
length: 15
V: TRBV3-1/TRBV3-2

CDR3: ASSEQGTYEQY
D: NA
J: TRBJ2-7
length: 11
V: TRBV5-1

CDR3: SVEGVESGTLTDTQY
D: NA
J: TRBJ2-3
length: 15
V: TRBV29-1

CDR3: ASIPRTGTYEQY
D: TRBD1
J: TRBJ2-7
length: 12
V: TRBV2

CDR3: ASSRTVNYGYT
D: NA
J: TRBJ1-2
length: 11
V: TRBV19

CDR3: ASTGGGVTDEQY
D: TRBD2
J: TRBJ2-7
length: 12
V: TRBV13

CDR3: ASSQVGLGRGYT
D: NA
J: TRBJ1-2
length: 12
V: TRBV4-1

CDR3: ASRGPGDTEAF
D: NA
J: TRBJ1-1
length: 11
V: TRBV19

CDR3: ASSPGRGGYT
D: NA
J: TRBJ1-2
length: 10
V: TRBV12-3/TRBV12-4

CDR3: ASSQSEQGATTNEKLF
D: TRBD1
J: TRBJ1-4
length: 16
V: TRBV23-1

CDR3: ASRRGLNYGYT
D: NA
J: TRBJ1-2
length: 11
V: TRBV10-1

CDR3: ASSPGANFGYT
D: NA
J: TRBJ1-2
length: 11
V: TRBV18

CDR3: ASGLAIAGATYNEQF
D: TRBD2
J: TRBJ2-1
length: 15
V: TRBV12-5

CDR3: ASSPYKRGQGPSTDTQY
D: TRBD1
J: TRBJ2-3
length: 17
V: TRBV14

CDR3: ASRSGSVDSPLH
D: NA
J: TRBJ1-6
length: 12
V: TRBV6-5

CDR3: ATSSGSYEQY
D: TRBD2
J: TRBJ2-7
length: 10
V: TRBV24-1

CDR3: ATRTSGGAYPQF
D: TRBD2
J: TRBJ2-1
length: 12
V: TRBV10-3

CDR3: ASSLLEGQDLYT
D: TRBD1
J: TRBJ1-2
length: 12
V: TRBV28

CDR3: ASNPGQRSNEQY
D: NA
J: TRBJ2-7
length: 12
V: TRBV5-1

CDR3: ARSLGVYAGGRTDTQY
D: TRBD2
J: TRBJ2-3
length: 16
V: TRBV5-3

CDR3: AWSVSGAYGYT
D: NA
J: TRBJ1-2
length: 11
V: TRBV30

CDR3: ASKVGTGVSPLH
D: TRBD1
J: TRBJ1-6
length: 12
V: TRBV19

CDR3: ASSQGVTEAF
D: NA
J: TRBJ1-1
length: 10
V: TRBV18

CDR3: ASSLATGVGEKLF
D: NA
J: TRBJ1-4
length: 13
V: TRBV7-6

CDR3: SAHGGFDTQY
D: NA
J: TRBJ2-3
length: 10
V: TRBV29-1